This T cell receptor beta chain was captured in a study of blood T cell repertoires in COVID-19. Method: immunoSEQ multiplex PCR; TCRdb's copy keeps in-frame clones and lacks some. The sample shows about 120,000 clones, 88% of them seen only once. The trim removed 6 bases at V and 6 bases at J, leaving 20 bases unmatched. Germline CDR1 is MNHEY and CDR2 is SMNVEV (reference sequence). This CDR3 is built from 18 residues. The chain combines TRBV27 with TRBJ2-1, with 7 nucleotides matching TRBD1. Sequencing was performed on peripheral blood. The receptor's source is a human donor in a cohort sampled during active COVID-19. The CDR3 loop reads CASSRLATGAPSGNEQFF. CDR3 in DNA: TGTGCCAGCAGCCGCCTCGCAACAGGGGCCCCCTCGGGCAATGAGCAGTTCTTC.